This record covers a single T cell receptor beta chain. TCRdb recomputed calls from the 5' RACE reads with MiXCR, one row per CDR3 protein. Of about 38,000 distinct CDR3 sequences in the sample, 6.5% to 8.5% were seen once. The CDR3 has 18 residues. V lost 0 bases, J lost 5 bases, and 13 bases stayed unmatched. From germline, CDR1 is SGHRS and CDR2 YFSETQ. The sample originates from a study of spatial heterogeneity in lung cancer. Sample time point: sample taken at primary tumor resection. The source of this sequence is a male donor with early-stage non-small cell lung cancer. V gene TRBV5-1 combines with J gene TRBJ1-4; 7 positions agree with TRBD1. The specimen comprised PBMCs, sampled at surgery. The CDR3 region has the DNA TGCGCCAGCAGCTTGGCCACACGGCTTGACAGGGCCAATGAAAAACTGTTTTTT. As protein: CASSLATRLDRANEKLFF.